This T cell receptor (beta chain) comes out of a study of CD8 T cells in Susac syndrome. Study conclusions and caveats: Only a relatively small number of individuals were included in the TCR sequencing and HLA analysis.

The authors carried out high-throughput sequencing of TCR beta. They applied it to CD8+ and CD4+ T cells obtained from blood. The CDR3 spans 15 residues. Germline CDR1 reads MGHRA; CDR2 reads YSYEKL. Trimming pared 2 bases from V and 0 bases from J, leaving 10 bases between. With respect to this clonotype: Its cognate antigen is unknown.

The RNA, about 0.5 to 1 ug, was put through reverse transcription using random hexamers. TCRdb recomputed calls from the immunoSEQ multiplex PCR reads with MiXCR, one row per CDR3 protein. The sample has fewer than 300,000 distinct CDR3 sequences; more than 75% are singletons. The source is a human donor with multiple sclerosis. Sequenced sample: CD8+ T cells from PBMCs. The chain is built from TRBV4-1 and TRBJ1-2; no definite D call. This chain's CDR3 is CASSQKDGANYGYTF. DNA for the CDR3: TGCGCCAGCAGCCAAAAAGACGGAGCTAACTATGGCTACACCTTC.